This TCR beta chain originates from a study of beta chain features in type 1 diabetes. Looking at the study overall: Patient and healthy donor groups were alike in age, gender and cell yields.

Expressed TCRB transcripts got sequenced, as all isolated RNA was reverse transcribed. Generated by immunoSEQ multiplex PCR, the TCRdb table keeps only in-frame clones and is missing some. The data show 900,000 or so clones, 15% to 20% seen once. From germline, CDR1 is SGDLS and CDR2 YYNGEE. The CDR3 covers 12 residues. The trim removed 4 bases at V and 8 bases at J, leaving 2 bases unmatched. The chain employs TRBV9 and TRBJ2-1; 8 bases are shared with TRBD2. The receptor comes from a woman younger than 35 in good health. Sequences were obtained from naive CD4+ T cells from blood. CDR3 bases: TGTGCCAGCAGCTACGGGGGGGATGAGCAGTTCTTC. It encodes CASSYGGDEQFF.